This is a list of T cell receptor beta chains from one sample in a study of blood T cell repertoires in COVID-19. The repertoire was sequenced with immunoSEQ multiplex PCR; TCRdb's copy has only in-frame clones and lacks some. The sample includes under 250,000 clones, about 86% of them seen just once. Sequenced input: peripheral blood. Every receptor here comes from a man between 40 and 49 years old with active or convalescent COVID-19. CDR3s include the opening cysteine and the closing phenylalanine or tryptophan. The D gene is left open where the match is weak. A row's size may be missing; if present it is once, few, many or a size class.

clone_size j_call d_call v_call cdr3_aa cdr3_nt
- TRBJ2-5 - TRBV19 CASSLGILQETQYF TGTGCCAGTAGTCTCGGGATCCTACAAGAGACCCAGTACTTC
- TRBJ1-1 TRBD1 TRBV2 CASTRDRLNTEAFF TGTGCCAGCACGAGGGACAGATTGAACACTGAAGCTTTCTTT
- TRBJ1-2 TRBD1 TRBV19 CASKRGTGGSYGYTF TGTGCCAGTAAGAGGGGGACAGGGGGGAGCTATGGCTACACCTTC
- TRBJ1-5 TRBD1 TRBV6-4 CASSAIRGDRNSNQPQHF TGTGCCAGCAGTGCCATCAGGGGGGACAGGAATAGCAATCAGCCCCAGCATTTT
- TRBJ1-5 - TRBV7-8 CASSLGTGRLSNQPQHF TGTGCCAGCAGCTTAGGAACAGGGCGCTTAAGCAATCAGCCCCAGCATTTT
- TRBJ2-2 TRBD2 TRBV6-6 CASGDGLAGNTGELFF TGTGCCAGCGGCGACGGACTAGCGGGAAACACCGGGGAGCTGTTTTTT
- TRBJ1-2 TRBD1 TRBV24-1 CATADRGRDGYTF TGTGCCACCGCGGACAGGGGGAGGGATGGCTACACCTTC
- TRBJ2-1 TRBD2 TRBV7-2 CASSLQGGEGPHNEQFF TGTGCCAGCAGTCTCCAAGGAGGGGAGGGTCCTCACAATGAGCAGTTCTTC
- TRBJ1-5 - TRBV7-4 CASSLAGGTGNQPQHF TGTGCCAGCAGCTTAGCGGGGGGTACGGGCAATCAGCCCCAGCATTTT
- TRBJ2-5 - TRBV3-1/TRBV3-2 CASSLGAVETQYF TGTGCCAGCAGCCTTGGAGCGGTCGAGACCCAGTACTTC
- TRBJ2-3 TRBD2 TRBV4-1 CASSLYKTRRGRGTVDTQYF TGCGCCAGCAGCCTCTACAAAACCCGGCGGGGGAGGGGAACGGTAGATACGCAGTATTTT
- TRBJ2-1 TRBD2 TRBV3-1/TRBV3-2 CASSRLSGSGDNEQFF TGTGCCAGCAGCCGACTTAGCGGGAGCGGTGACAATGAGCAGTTCTTC
- TRBJ1-3 TRBD1 TRBV7-9 CASSSRTGRTSGNTIYF TGTGCCAGCAGCTCCCGGACAGGGCGCACCTCTGGAAACACCATATATTTT
- TRBJ1-1 TRBD1 TRBV27 CASRTGGRNTEAFF TGTGCCAGCAGAACAGGGGGAAGGAACACTGAAGCTTTCTTT
- TRBJ1-2 - TRBV24-1 CATSDWSGYGYTF TGTGCCACCAGTGATTGGTCGGGGTATGGCTACACCTTC
- TRBJ1-1 - TRBV10-3 CAASGPGAEAFF TGTGCCGCATCGGGTCCAGGGGCTGAAGCTTTCTTT
- TRBJ2-4 - TRBV2 CASSSQGTVAKNIQYF TGTGCCAGCAGTTCCCAGGGAACCGTAGCCAAAAACATTCAGTACTTC
- TRBJ1-3 - TRBV5-1 CASSQGTSFYGNTIYF TGCGCCAGCAGCCAGGGAACCTCATTTTATGGAAACACCATATATTTT
- TRBJ1-1 TRBD1 TRBV11-1 CASSSQGATEAFF TGTGCCAGCAGCTCACAGGGGGCCACTGAAGCTTTCTTT
- TRBJ2-1 TRBD2 TRBV24-1 CATSDPGTSGSPYNEQFF TGTGCCACCAGTGACCCCGGGACTAGCGGAAGCCCCTACAATGAGCAGTTCTTC
- TRBJ1-6 - TRBV30 CAWSRLGLPGNSPLHF TGTGCCTGGAGTCGTTTGGGGCTCCCAGGTAATTCACCCCTCCACTTT
- TRBJ2-6 - TRBV27 CASSLTGSGANVLTF TGTGCCAGCAGTCTGACAGGTTCCGGGGCCAACGTCCTGACTTTC
- TRBJ1-2 - TRBV5-6 CASSAKRRYGYTF TGTGCCAGCAGCGCCAAGCGCAGATATGGCTACACCTTC
- TRBJ1-3 - TRBV19 CASRSSGGIGNTIYF TGTGCCAGTAGGTCGTCGGGAGGGATTGGAAACACCATATATTTT
- TRBJ1-6 TRBD1 TRBV7-9 CASSLWGQGVWNSPLHF TGTGCCAGCAGCTTATGGGGACAGGGGGTTTGGAATTCACCCCTCCACTTT
- TRBJ2-5 TRBD1 TRBV19 CASSTFRDRGETQYF TGTGCCAGTAGTACCTTCCGGGACAGGGGGGAGACCCAGTACTTC
- TRBJ2-3 TRBD1 TRBV14 CASSPQGTDTQYF TGTGCCAGCAGCCCACAGGGGACAGATACGCAGTATTTT
- TRBJ1-2 - TRBV21-1 CASSKIGQGATISYGYTF TGTGCCAGCAGCAAGATCGGGCAGGGGGCGACGATTAGCTATGGCTACACCTTC
- TRBJ1-1 - TRBV11-3 CASSLGGGFGTFF TGTGCCAGCAGCTTAGGCGGGGGTTTCGGGACTTTCTTT
- TRBJ1-2 - TRBV29-1 CSVAAGANYGYTF TGCAGCGTTGCTGCGGGGGCGAACTATGGCTACACCTTC
few TRBJ2-1 TRBD1 TRBV30 CAWSQGQEINEQFF TGTGCCTGGAGTCAAGGACAGGAGATCAATGAGCAGTTCTTC
- TRBJ2-1 - TRBV11-2 CASSFLEGGGYNEQFF TGTGCCAGCAGCTTTTTGGAGGGAGGGGGCTACAATGAGCAGTTCTTC
once TRBJ2-3 - TRBV4-3 CASSQGSPASSTDTQYF TGCGCCAGCAGCCAAGGGTCCCCAGCGTCTAGCACAGATACGCAGTATTTT
- TRBJ1-2 TRBD1 TRBV4-1 CASSRDRGRSNGYTF TGCGCCAGCAGCCGCGACAGGGGGCGCAGCAATGGCTACACCTTC
- TRBJ1-5 TRBD1 TRBV10-3 CAIREDRGSSNQPQHF TGTGCCATCAGGGAGGACAGGGGTAGTAGCAATCAGCCCCAGCATTTT
- TRBJ1-5 - TRBV15 CATSRDRDNQPQHF TGTGCCACCAGCAGAGACAGGGACAATCAGCCCCAGCATTTT
- TRBJ2-7 - TRBV21-1 CASRIKDLKGLEQYF TGTGCCAGCCGTATAAAGGACTTAAAAGGCCTCGAGCAGTACTTC
- TRBJ1-6 - TRBV21-1 CASSKDDWDRGDYNSPLHF TGTGCCAGCAGCAAAGACGATTGGGACAGGGGAGACTATAATTCACCCCTCCACTTT
- TRBJ1-2 TRBD1 TRBV4-1 CASSQGGQDRGDGYTF TGCGCCAGCAGCCAAGGCGGTCAGGACAGGGGTGACGGCTACACCTTC
- TRBJ1-2 - TRBV21-1 CASLQSTGKYGYTF TGTGCCAGCCTCCAGTCCACAGGGAAGTATGGCTACACCTTC
- TRBJ1-3 - TRBV4-1 CASSQKPPGGSSGNTIYF TGCGCCAGCAGCCAAAAACCCCCCGGCGGGAGCTCTGGAAACACCATATATTTT
- TRBJ1-2 TRBD1 TRBV25-1 CASSEGQILDGYTF TGTGCCAGCAGTGAGGGACAGATTCTTGATGGCTACACCTTC
- TRBJ2-3 - TRBV30 CAWSYGGIDTQYF TGTGCCTGGAGTTACGGGGGAATAGATACGCAGTATTTT
few TRBJ2-7 TRBD2 TRBV24-1 CATSDGLAGEESYEQYF TGTGCCACCAGTGACGGACTAGCGGGAGAGGAGTCCTACGAGCAGTACTTC
- TRBJ2-5 TRBD1 TRBV12-5 CASAPGGETQYF TGTGCTAGTGCCCCAGGGGGAGAGACCCAGTACTTC
once TRBJ1-6 TRBD1 TRBV29-1 CSVADRVDSPLHF TGCAGCGTCGCGGACAGGGTCGATTCACCCCTCCACTTT
- TRBJ1-1 - TRBV19 CASSVTGLVTEAFF TGTGCCAGTAGCGTGACAGGTCTGGTCACTGAAGCTTTCTTT
- TRBJ1-2 - TRBV4-2 CASSQEATNSGGYTF TGTGCCAGCAGCCAAGAGGCGACTAACTCGGGTGGCTACACCTTC